This T cell receptor (beta chain) was captured by sequencing in a study of T cells in localized non-small cell lung cancer. TCRdb keeps only in-frame clones here, not all; method: immunoSEQ multiplex PCR. The top ten clones hold about 4.6% of a sample with roughly 19,000 clones, 83% of them seen once. This CDR3 is 14 amino acids long. Germline CDR1 reads SGHVS; CDR2 reads FNYEAQ. V was clipped by 1 base and J by 2 bases, with 7 bases between them. As for this clone: What it recognizes is unknown.

Overall study findings and caveats: Appearances in adjacent lung were noted for a median 57 of the top 100 tumor clones. Uninvolved neighboring lung showed the greatest T cell clonality, exceeding tumor.

The sample was peripheral blood, taken before any cancer treatment. J is TRBJ2-3 and V is TRBV7-6, with no clear D. This clonotype was obtained from a man aged 40-75 years with stage I lung adenocarcinoma. In DNA, the CDR3 is TGTGCCAGCAGCTTAGTTGGGTACACAGATACGCAGTATTTT. It specifies CASSLVGYTDTQYF.